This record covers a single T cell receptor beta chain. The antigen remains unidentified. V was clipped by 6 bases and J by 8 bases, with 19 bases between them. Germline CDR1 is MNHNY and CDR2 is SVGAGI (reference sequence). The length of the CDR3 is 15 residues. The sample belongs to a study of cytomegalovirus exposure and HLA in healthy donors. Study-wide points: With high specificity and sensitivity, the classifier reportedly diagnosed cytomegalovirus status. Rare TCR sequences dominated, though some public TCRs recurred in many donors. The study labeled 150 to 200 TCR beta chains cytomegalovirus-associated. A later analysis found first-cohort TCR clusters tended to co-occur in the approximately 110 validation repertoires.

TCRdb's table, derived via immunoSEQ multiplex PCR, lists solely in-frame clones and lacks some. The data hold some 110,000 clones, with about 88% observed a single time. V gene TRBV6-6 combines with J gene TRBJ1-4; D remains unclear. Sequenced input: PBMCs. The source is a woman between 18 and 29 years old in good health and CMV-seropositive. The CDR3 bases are TGTGCCAGCAGCCCGGTTGAGACTAGCTTCGAAAAACTGTTTTTT. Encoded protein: CASSPVETSFEKLFF.